What follows are 21 T cell receptor beta chains derived from one specimen sequenced in a study of T cell responses to AZD1222 COVID-19 vaccine. The method was immunoSEQ multiplex PCR; TCRdb's version includes in-frame clones alone and lacks a portion of them. The sample carries fewer than 150,000 clones, about 89% recorded once. Sequences were derived from peripheral blood, sampled 28 days after the second AZD1222 dose. These receptors were taken from an adult who received the AZD1222 COVID-19 vaccine.

The DNA of the CDR3 is TGTGCCAGCAGCTCCGGAGGGTCAGGCGACAATGAGCAGTTCTTC. Its protein is CASSSGGSGDNEQFF. This chain uses TRBV6-2 or TRBV6-3 with TRBJ2-1; D is perhaps TRBD2 (6 bases). CDR1 and CDR2 from the germline V gene are MNHEY and SVGEGT. V was shortened by 6 bases and J by 5 bases, with 17 bases between the two germline ends. CDR3 length: 15 residues.

This clone has just one count. As DNA, the CDR3 is TGTGCCAGCAGCTTAGACCGACTAAATGAGCAGTTCTTC. Its protein product is CASSLDRLNEQFF. The genes are TRBV11-3 and TRBJ2-1, with D perhaps TRBD2 (5 bases). CDR3 length: 13 residues. Per germline, CDR1 SGHNT and CDR2 YENEEA. V was pared by 0 bases and J by 7 bases, with 7 bases between.

The genes are TRBV6-5 and TRBJ1-5; a weak D match, TRBD1 (6 bases). V was trimmed by 4 bases and J by 7 bases, leaving 14 bases between them. Germline assignment: CDR1 MNHEY and CDR2 SVGAGI. The CDR3 spans 14 residues. This CDR3 reads CASSFRQVGQPQHF. CDR3 in DNA: TGTGCCAGCAGTTTTCGACAGGTGGGGCAGCCCCAGCATTTT.

The J gene is TRBJ2-7, the V gene TRBV23-1; no definite D call. TRBV23-1 is sorted into the ORF group, with uncertain function. The CDR3 extends over 12 amino acids. Trimming removed 4 bases at V and 3 bases at J, with 7 bases between. CDR3 amino acids: CASSRWVYEQYF. The CDR3 DNA follows: TGCGCCAGCAGTCGGTGGGTCTACGAGCAGTACTTC.

CDR3 loop: CAWSVGGFRKNIQYF. The CDR3 DNA sequence: TGTGCCTGGAGTGTTGGGGGCTTCAGGAAAAACATTCAGTACTTC. The V gene is TRBV30, the J gene TRBJ2-4; D may be TRBD1 (6 bases). The V and J ends lost 0 bases and 4 bases respectively, with 13 bases between them. The CDR3 spans 15 residues. Germline V CDR1 and CDR2: GTSNPN, SVGIG (reference sequence).

V and J are TRBV19 and TRBJ2-6, with D possibly TRBD2 on 6 matching bases. The CDR3 sequence is 16 residues long. Trimming removed 4 bases at V and 3 bases at J, with 13 bases between. Germline CDR1 and CDR2: LNHDA and SQIVND (reference sequence). The CDR3 sequence is CASSTREPSGANVLTF. In nucleotides, the CDR3 is TGTGCCAGTAGTACACGGGAGCCGAGTGGGGCCAACGTCCTGACTTTC.

The CDR3 protein is CASSLGETAAYEQYF. The CDR3 bases are TGTGCCAGCAGCTTGGGCGAGACAGCAGCCTACGAGCAGTACTTC. The chain recombines TRBV5-6 with TRBJ2-7; tentative D call: TRBD1 (5 bases). Germline lookup yields CDR1 SGHDT and CDR2 YYEEEE. This CDR3 has 15 residues. V was clipped by 0 bases and J by 2 bases, with 12 bases between them.

The chain recombines TRBV4-3 with TRBJ2-1; D is possibly TRBD2 (6 bases). Trimming pared 1 base from V and 1 base from J, leaving 11 bases between. This CDR3 has 16 amino acids. The germline V gene encodes CDR1 LGHNA and CDR2 YSLEER. CDR3 nucleotide sequence: TGCGCCAGCAGCCAAGTTTCGGGAGAGTCCTACAATGAGCAGTTCTTC. This gives the protein CASSQVSGESYNEQFF.

The V gene is TRBV28, the J gene TRBJ2-3; perhaps TRBD2 as D (6 bases). Germline V gene sequence: CDR1 MDHEN, CDR2 SYDVKM. V lost 5 bases, J lost 2 bases, and 20 bases lay in between. The CDR3 is made up of 17 amino acids. The CDR3 spells CASSPANLGRNTDTQYF. Here the CDR3 DNA reads TGTGCCAGCAGTCCCGCAAACTTAGGGAGGAACACAGATACGCAGTATTTT.

This clone was seen more than once but under ten times. The chain links TRBV14 to TRBJ2-5; TRBD2 matches 10 bases. V was clipped by 4 bases and J by 2 bases; unmatched bases: 10. The CDR3 totals 17 residues. The germline V gene encodes CDR1 SGHDN and CDR2 FVKESK. CDR3 protein: CASSPRYGLADQETQYF. As DNA, the CDR3 is TGTGCCAGCAGCCCCCGGTACGGACTAGCGGATCAAGAGACCCAGTACTTC.

This sequence joins TRBV28 and TRBJ2-7, with no clear D. V was trimmed by 4 bases and J by 2 bases, leaving 15 bases between them. The CDR3 is made up of 15 amino acids. CDR1 and CDR2 (germline): MDHEN, SYDVKM. CDR3 region: CASSSTGRITYEQYF. The CDR3 DNA reads TGTGCCAGCAGTTCGACCGGACGGATCACCTACGAGCAGTACTTC.

The chain carries TRBV4-1 and TRBJ2-1; perhaps TRBD1 as D (6 bases). Trimming took 4 bases from V and 8 from J, leaving 18 bases between them. Per germline, CDR1 MGHRA and CDR2 YSYEKL. CDR3 length: 15 amino acids. The CDR3 region has the DNA TGCGCCAGCAGCCCAGGGGTAGGATGGGTCGATGAGCAGTTCTTC. Translating it yields CASSPGVGWVDEQFF.

V gene TRBV20-1 combines with J gene TRBJ1-6; D perhaps matches TRBD1 (5 bases). The V gene lost 3 bases and the J gene lost 6 bases, with 12 bases spanning the gap. From germline, CDR1 is DFQATT and CDR2 SNEGSKA (reference sequence). The length of the CDR3 is 14 residues. This CDR3 reads CSASKGVFNSPLHF. The CDR3 nucleotides are TGCAGTGCTAGTAAAGGGGTATTTAATTCACCCCTCCACTTT.

The chain recombines TRBV5-1 with TRBJ1-2, with 12 positions matching TRBD1. With 4 bases clipped from V and 8 bases from J, the junction kept 6 bases outside the gene matches. This CDR3 contains 14 residues. Germline V gene lookup returns CDR1 SGHRS and CDR2 YFSETQ. The CDR3, as DNA: TGCGCCAGCAGCAACCCCGGGACAGGGGGCGGCTACACCTTC. Its protein is CASSNPGTGGGYTF.

This sequence joins TRBV5-1 and TRBJ2-5; 8 bases match TRBD2. The J segment lost 5 bases and the V segment lost 6 bases, leaving 9 bases of the junction unmatched. The CDR3 has 14 residues. Germline lookup yields CDR1 SGHRS and CDR2 YFSETQ. The CDR3 DNA follows: TGCGCCAGCATTGCGAATACGGGAGGGGAGACCCAGTACTTC. Its protein product is CASIANTGGETQYF. The full variable domain, completed using reference TRBV5-1 and TRBJ2-5, is KAGVTQTPRYLIKTRGQQVTLSCSPISGHRSVSWYQQTPGQGLQFLFEYFSETQRNKGNFPGRFSGRQFSNSRSEMNVSTLELGDSALYLCASIANTGGETQYFGPGTRLLVL.

The V and J genes are TRBV24-1 and TRBJ1-4; D gene unclear. V lost 3 bases and J lost 5, with 12 bases in between. The germline V gene has CDR1 KGHDR and CDR2 SFDVKD. CDR3 length equals 15 residues. CDR3 nucleotide sequence: TGTGCCACCAGTGATGGTCTGGCAGAGAATGAAAAACTGTTTTTT. It encodes CATSDGLAENEKLFF.

The chain links TRBV5-1 to TRBJ2-7, with 9 bases aligning to TRBD2. Germline V lookup: CDR1 SGHRS, CDR2 YFSETQ. The CDR3 extends over 16 amino acids. With V trimmed by 5 bases and J by 3 bases, 12 bases remained unmatched. The CDR3 bases are TGCGCCAGCAGACCGGGACTAGCAGGAAATGACTACGAGCAGTACTTC. Amino acid sequence: CASRPGLAGNDYEQYF.

The chain employs TRBV2 and TRBJ2-7; D ambiguous. CDR3 length: 14 amino acids. V lost 5 bases, J lost 3 bases, and 14 bases lay in between. Per the germline V gene, CDR1 is SNHLY and CDR2 is FYNNEI. The CDR3 reads CASSFSEENYEQYF. The CDR3 nucleotides read TGTGCCAGCAGTTTTTCAGAAGAAAACTACGAGCAGTACTTC. Looking up the rest from reference TRBV2 and TRBJ2-7 gives the full variable domain: EPEVTQTPSHQVTQMGQEVILRCVPISNHLYFYWYRQILGQKVEFLVSFYNNEISEKSEIFDDQFSVERPDGSNFTLKIRSTKLEDSAMYFCASSFSEENYEQYFGPGTRLTVT.

The CDR3 DNA follows: TGTGCCTGGAGTGTGGGACAGGGAAACACCATATATTTT. This gives the protein CAWSVGQGNTIYF. The chain joins TRBV30 to TRBJ1-3, with 7 positions matching TRBD1. The ends lost 0 bases at V and 4 bases at J; junction bases unmatched: 0. This CDR3 is 13 amino acids long. Germline V gene sequence: CDR1 GTSNPN, CDR2 SVGIG (reference sequence).

This chain uses TRBV9 with TRBJ2-2; no reliable D call. The V end lost 2 bases, the J end lost 4 bases, and 15 bases lay between the germline ends. In germline, CDR1 is SGDLS, CDR2 YYNGEE. The CDR3 covers 16 residues. In DNA form, the CDR3 reads TGTGCCAGCAGCGTTGGCACGACCTACCCCACCGGGGAGCTGTTTTTT. Its protein is CASSVGTTYPTGELFF.

The CDR3 region is CASSQDRGQGNQPQHF. The DNA of the CDR3 is TGTGCCAGCAGCCAAGATCGCGGACAGGGCAATCAGCCCCAGCATTTT. V is TRBV3-1 (or the pseudogene TRBV3-2) and J is TRBJ1-5, with 7 bases that match TRBD1. From germline, CDR1 is LGHDT and CDR2 YNNKEL (reference sequence). The ends lost 0 bases at V and 2 bases at J; junction bases unmatched: 4. The CDR3 covers 16 residues.